Listed here is a single T cell receptor beta chain. This clone was counted a single time. Its specific antigen is unknown. A read error may account for a junction end that differs from germline. The data derive from a study of cytomegalovirus exposure and HLA in healthy donors (dated by TCRdb to the late 2010s). With respect to the entire study: An earlier analysis of roughly 630 of the donors reported more than 250 Gb of sequence data and 117 million unique TCR beta sequences from around 200 million T cells. In addition to the first cohort of 666 subjects, a separate validation cohort of some 120 different subjects was used. Class I and class II HLA loci were covered by the typing at four-digit resolution. A later genetic analysis took genome-wide SNP genotypes for about 55% of the 666 donors and used that subset as a discovery cohort. Approximately 300 gigabases of sequencing data and tens of millions of unique TCR sequences were included in an early release covering 550 to 650 HLA-typed donors. In an earlier analysis of roughly 580 of the donors, high-throughput TCR beta sequencing was used to judge whether each TCR beta V gene segment behaved as functional or pseudogenic. The number of typed donors differed by locus: about 629-630 for A, B, C, DRB1 and DQB1; roughly 510 for DQA1; around 580 for DPA1; and about 470 for DPB1. On average, approximately 250,000 unique TCR beta nucleotide sequences were sequenced per donor among a few hundred genotyped donors of the cohort, with roughly 18% of those sequences being non-productive. The study aimed to test whether signatures of past pathogen exposure could be identified by cataloging public T cell receptors. A later analysis re-analyzed previously published TCR beta repertoires from approximately 670 donors and added high-resolution HLA genotyping to study TCR occurrence patterns. Donor age, sex, ethnicity and CMV serostatus were compiled alongside the repertoire data. The study profiled the T cell repertoires of more than 500 subjects by immunosequencing and related them to cytomegalovirus serostatus. Rather than using new phenotypic data, the later analysis identified candidate immune exposures from TCR beta sequences and from how often those sequences occurred across donors. All discovery cohort repertoires had been generated using a single sequencing platform. Four to six DR-DQ haplotypes were handled as single units for association and clustering because linkage in the cohort was strong. High-throughput TCR immunosequencing, statistical association of individual TCRs with disease status, and machine learning were combined to predict cytomegalovirus infection status. The genetic ancestry cluster associated with self-reported Caucasian donors included over 80% of the 398 genotyped donors.

The cohort was made up of roughly 670 healthy bone marrow donors. At the time of sampling, all cohort members were nominally healthy, though unrecorded immune exposures were likely present. The donor tested CMV seronegative and was one of the 352 seronegative cohort members. Each donor provided a peripheral blood sample, and peripheral blood mononuclear cells were used for TCR beta sequencing. The Qiagen DNeasy Blood Extraction Kit was used to extract genomic DNA from the blood cell samples. CDR1 SGHKS and CDR2 YYEKEE are derived from the germline V gene (reference sequence). The CDR3 numbers 18 residues from cysteine through phenylalanine. The only DNA kept is the CDR3, 54 bases in frame from the first base. The library was generated by the immunoSEQ multiplex PCR assay. A mixture of 60 forward primers for TCR Vbeta segments and 13 reverse primers for TCR Jbeta segments was used in the multiplex PCR. Amplification of the CDR3 region of rearranged TCR beta genes was performed with a multiplex PCR assay on genomic DNA. The amplified TCR beta libraries were sequenced on the Illumina HiSeq System as 87-base-pair reads. From the authors' description of their analysis: Across the 600 to 700 repertoires, a later analysis counted tens of millions of unique TCR beta chains, around 11 million of which were shared by at least two donors. To remove PCR and sequencing errors, raw reads were error-corrected and collapsed into unique sequences using a nearest-neighbor algorithm that merged closely related sequences. V, D and J gene segments were assigned by aligning CDR3 sequences to IMGT reference sequences. Each retained sequence needed at least a six-nucleotide match to both a V gene segment and a J gene segment. Rearrangements were called productive when the CDR3 lacked stop codons and stayed in frame with V and J; all others were non-productive. CDR3 was defined by IMGT convention, running from the second conserved V-encoded cysteine to the conserved J-encoded phenylalanine. Sequences without an unambiguous match to a single V gene segment were excluded from the earlier analysis of 450 to 650 of the donors. An earlier analysis of 587 of the donors called V segments functional above 56.7% productive rearrangements and segregating when the between-donor standard deviation exceeded 5%. A statistical classification framework was built for diagnosing cytomegalovirus status from the catalog of TCR beta chain sequences. V and J gene assignment, in a later analysis, came from comparing TCR nucleotide sequences with IMGT/GENE-DB human TR gene sequences. Using the TCRdist pipeline, a later analysis assigned CDR3 sequences along with most-parsimonious VDJ recombination scenarios. In a later analysis, each TCR beta chain was defined by its CDR3 amino acid sequence together with its V-gene family, and reads without a unique V-gene family were excluded. A later analysis removed 600 or so highly shared, low-generation-probability nucleotide sequences to deal with suspected cross-contamination and a sequencing artifact. For each public chain, a later analysis derived a clonal expansion index from normalized ranks of inferred template counts within each repertoire. Generation probabilities in a later analysis came from a VDJ recombination model fitted to out-of-frame rearrangements, and those results were checked against IGoR. Hypergeometric tests were used in a later analysis to score TCR-TCR, TCR-HLA and TCR-CMV co-occurrence, with a repertoire-size bias correction applied to the TCR pairs. In a later analysis, false discovery rates were estimated by permuting HLA or CMV assignments 20 times. In a later analysis, co-occurring TCRs were grouped using DBSCAN, and TCRdist sequence similarity was added for clustering within HLA-allele-positive subsets. Co-occurrence clustering excluded repertoires with fewer than 30,000 or more than 120,000 public chains, plus five with anomalous nucleotide sharing. The table comes from immuneACCESS by way of TCRdb, which keeps in-frame sequences with V and J called. Part of the clones is missing from these tables; in studies checked, under half for an unresolved V gene and the rest for unknown reasons. V, J and clone size derive from that table, while D and trimming were established from the DNA sequence. The sample has about 73,000 clones on record, 80% of them singletons. Approximately 1.1% of the sample is taken by the ten largest.

The study at large found these results: A further reported finding was that TCR beta sequences accurately predicted the HLA-A and HLA-B alleles for most subjects in the first cohort. A total of fewer than 200 TCR beta chains were listed by the study as associated with cytomegalovirus. Broadly in line with IMGT annotations, most TCR beta V segments showed up in productive rearrangements about 90% or about 30% of the time in an earlier analysis of several hundred of the donors. The presence/absence analyses assumed that sequencing depth was roughly uniform across donors, and that assumption may not be true. CMV serostatus was the only immune exposure information available for the cohort. In a later genetic analysis, fewer N-insertions in productive TCRs were reported among donors in an Asian-associated ancestry cluster than the roughly 670-donor mean. A later genetic analysis associated a missense DCLRE1C variant with V-gene and J-gene trimming of TCR beta chains, and an independent cohort replicated the association. In both the original and validation cohorts, the classifier was reported to diagnose cytomegalovirus status with high specificity and sensitivity. In this cohort, only TCR beta chains were sequenced, and detectable features were limited by the absence of alpha or paired-chain data. HLA typing was unavailable for some donors at each locus, so association tests used only the typed subset. In a later analysis, 16,951 TCR beta sequences were associated with specific HLA alleles at a false discovery rate of 0.05. A few of the identified cytomegalovirus-associated TCR beta chains were confirmed in vitro to be specific for cytomegalovirus antigens. Some IMGT-functional V segments, including TRBV6-2 and TRBV6-3, could not be distinguished by the 87-base-pair reads and were therefore excluded. Linkage disequilibrium might explain the correlated functional status among segregating V segments, but an unknown experimental factor could not be ruled out. Across donors, most TCR sequences were observed very rarely, whereas some public TCRs were present in many individuals. According to the authors, the approach could potentially be generalized to other disease states and immunological phenotypes. Because counts were too low, fewer than 20 rarely observed V segments, including chromosome 9 orphons, were excluded from the earlier analysis of 587 of the donors. In a later analysis, HLA-associated TCR beta chains showed more clonal expansion and lower generation probabilities than non-associated chains that were equally common. According to a later analysis, TCR association rates differed among HLA loci, with DRB1 alleles showing the most associated TCRs and HLA-C alleles showing the fewest. Assigning TCR associations to individual alleles was difficult when HLA alleles, especially DR and DQ, strongly co-occurred. A later analysis reported that several top co-occurrence clusters appeared linked to parvovirus B19, influenza, CMV and Epstein-Barr virus. A group of highly shared sequence variants was considered likely to be a technical artifact of the sequencing pipeline. A later analysis found that most CMV-associated TCR beta chains appeared HLA-restricted, with HLA associations seemingly driven largely by CMV exposure.

The sequence is built from TRBV5-5 and TRBJ2-2, and 7 bases in between align with TRBD2. The specimen was PBMCs. The receptor was isolated from a male donor in good health and CMV-seronegative. The DNA is as follows: TGTGCCAGCAGCCGGGACTATGACGTCTCAAGTCGCCCCGGAGAGCTGTTTTTT. This sequence encodes CASSRDYDVSSRPGELFF.